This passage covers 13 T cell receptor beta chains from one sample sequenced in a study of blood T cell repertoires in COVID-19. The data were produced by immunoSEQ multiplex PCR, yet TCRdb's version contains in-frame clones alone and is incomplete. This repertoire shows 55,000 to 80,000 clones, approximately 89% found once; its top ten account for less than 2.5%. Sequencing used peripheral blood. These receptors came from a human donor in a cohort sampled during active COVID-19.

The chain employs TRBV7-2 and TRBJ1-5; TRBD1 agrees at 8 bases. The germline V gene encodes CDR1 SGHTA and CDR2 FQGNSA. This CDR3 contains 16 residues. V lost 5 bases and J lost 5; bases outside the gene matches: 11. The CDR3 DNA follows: TGTGCCAGCAGCCTAGGGACAGGAAGATACGATCAGCCCCAGCATTTT. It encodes CASSLGTGRYDQPQHF.

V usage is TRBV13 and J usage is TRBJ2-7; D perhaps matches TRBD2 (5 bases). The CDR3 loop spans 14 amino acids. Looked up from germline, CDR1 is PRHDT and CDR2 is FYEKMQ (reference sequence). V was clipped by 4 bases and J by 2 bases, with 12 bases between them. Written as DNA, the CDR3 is TGTGCCAGCAGCTCGGTAAGCGGAACCTACGAGCAGTACTTC. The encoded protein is CASSSVSGTYEQYF.

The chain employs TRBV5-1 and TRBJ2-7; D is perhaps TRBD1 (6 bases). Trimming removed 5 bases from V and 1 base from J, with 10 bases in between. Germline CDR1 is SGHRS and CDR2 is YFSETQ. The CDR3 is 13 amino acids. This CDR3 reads CASRMDSSYEQYF. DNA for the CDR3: TGCGCCAGCAGAATGGACAGTTCCTACGAGCAGTACTTC.

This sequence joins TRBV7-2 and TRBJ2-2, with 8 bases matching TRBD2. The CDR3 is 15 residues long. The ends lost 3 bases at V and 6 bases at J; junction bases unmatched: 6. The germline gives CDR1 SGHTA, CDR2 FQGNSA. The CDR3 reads CASSFGTSYAGELFF. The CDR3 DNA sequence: TGTGCCAGCAGCTTCGGGACTAGTTACGCCGGGGAGCTGTTTTTT.

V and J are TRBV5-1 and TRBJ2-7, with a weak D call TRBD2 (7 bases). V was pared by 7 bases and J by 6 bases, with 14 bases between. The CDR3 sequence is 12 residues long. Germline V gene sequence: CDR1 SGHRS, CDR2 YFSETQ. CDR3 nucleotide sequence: TGCGCCAGCGGAGGGGAGGGGGTCGAGCAGTACTTC. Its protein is CASGGEGVEQYF.

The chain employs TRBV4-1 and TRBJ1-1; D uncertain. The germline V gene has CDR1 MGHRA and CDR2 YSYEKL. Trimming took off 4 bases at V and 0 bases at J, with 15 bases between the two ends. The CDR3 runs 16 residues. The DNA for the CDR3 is TGCGCCAGCAGCCGGGCCTCGCAGAACTTGAACACTGAAGCTTTCTTT. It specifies CASSRASQNLNTEAFF.

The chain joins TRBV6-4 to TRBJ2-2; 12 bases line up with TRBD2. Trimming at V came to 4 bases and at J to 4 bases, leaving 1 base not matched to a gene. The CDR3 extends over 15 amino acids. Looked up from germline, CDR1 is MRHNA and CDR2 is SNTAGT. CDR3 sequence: CASSASGGATGELFF. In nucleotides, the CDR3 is TGTGCCAGCAGTGCTAGCGGGGGGGCCACCGGGGAGCTGTTTTTT.

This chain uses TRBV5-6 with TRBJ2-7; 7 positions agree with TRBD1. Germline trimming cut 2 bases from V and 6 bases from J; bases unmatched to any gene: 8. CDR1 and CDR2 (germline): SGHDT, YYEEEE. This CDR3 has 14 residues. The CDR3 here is CASSFGHRGREQYF. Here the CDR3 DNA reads TGTGCCAGCAGCTTTGGGCACAGGGGCCGCGAGCAGTACTTC.

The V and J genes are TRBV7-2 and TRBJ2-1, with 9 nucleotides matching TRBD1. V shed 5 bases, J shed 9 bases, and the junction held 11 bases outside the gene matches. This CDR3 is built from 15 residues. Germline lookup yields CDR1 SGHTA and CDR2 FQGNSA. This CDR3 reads CASSRTGTGTLEQFF. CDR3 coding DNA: TGTGCCAGCAGCAGAACCGGGACAGGGACCCTTGAGCAGTTCTTC. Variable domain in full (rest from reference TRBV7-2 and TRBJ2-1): GAGVSQSPSNKVTEKGKDVELRCDPISGHTALYWYRQSLGQGLEFLIYFQGNSAPDKSGLPSDRFSAERTGGSVSTLTIQRTQQEDSAVYLCASSRTGTGTLEQFFGPGTRLTVL.

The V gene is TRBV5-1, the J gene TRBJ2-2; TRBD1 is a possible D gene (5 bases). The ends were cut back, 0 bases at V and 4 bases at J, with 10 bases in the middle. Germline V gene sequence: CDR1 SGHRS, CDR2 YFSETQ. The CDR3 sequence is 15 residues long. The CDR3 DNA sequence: TGCGCCAGCAGCTTGGAGTCCAGGGCCACCGGGGAGCTGTTTTTT. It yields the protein CASSLESRATGELFF.

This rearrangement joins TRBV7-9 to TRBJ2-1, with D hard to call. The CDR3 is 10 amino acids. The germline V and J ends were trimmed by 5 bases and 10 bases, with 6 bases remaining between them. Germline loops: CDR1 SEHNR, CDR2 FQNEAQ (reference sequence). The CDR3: CASSPNEQFF. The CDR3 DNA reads TGTGCCAGCAGCCCTAACGAGCAGTTCTTC.

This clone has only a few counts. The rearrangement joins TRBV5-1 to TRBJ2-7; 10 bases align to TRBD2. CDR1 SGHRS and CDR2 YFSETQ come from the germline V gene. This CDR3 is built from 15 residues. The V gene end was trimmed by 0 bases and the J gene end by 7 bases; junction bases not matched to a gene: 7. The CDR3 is CASSLGLAGAGEQYF. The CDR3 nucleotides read TGCGCCAGCAGCTTGGGGCTAGCGGGGGCGGGAGAGCAGTACTTC.

CDR3 sequence (DNA): TGTGCCAGCAGCTTACGGAGAGGAACGTATAACAATGAGCAGTTCTTC. Its translation is CASSLRRGTYNNEQFF. The V call is TRBV7-9, the J call TRBJ2-1, with unresolved D. This CDR3 is built from 16 residues. The V gene's germline CDR1 is SEHNR and CDR2 FQNEAQ (reference sequence). V lost 2 bases and J lost 5, with 16 bases in between.